This entry concerns a single T cell receptor beta chain. The antigen is not known. This entry comes from a study of OX40 agonist ivuxolimab in advanced cancers. The wider study: Given to patients was ivuxolimab, an agonistic anti-OX40 (CD134) antibody. General study findings and limits: Still undetermined is the antigen specificity of the expanded peripheral T cells. Clones of CD4+ and CD8+ blood T cells grew by week 6 at doses of 0.1 to 3.0 mg/kg. Some of the lowest clonal expansion was seen in partial responders at 0.1-3.0 mg/kg.

Assay used: immunoSEQ multiplex PCR; TCRdb lists only in-frame clones, some missing. The table lists about 46,000 clones, around 90% of them singletons. CDR1 is MGHRA and CDR2 is YSYEKL in the germline V gene. Trimming removed 3 bases from V and 5 bases from J; junction bases left unmatched: 6. The length of the CDR3 is 15 residues. The starting material was CD4+ or CD8+ T cells sorted from blood, obtained in a trial of the OX40 agonist ivuxolimab. This chain connects TRBV4-1 to TRBJ2-5; TRBD1 matches at 10 bases. The source of this sequence is an adult with an advanced solid tumor such as melanoma, head and neck, liver or kidney cancer. The CDR3 reads CASSQRDRGTETQYF. The CDR3 coding sequence is TGCGCCAGCAGCCAGAGGGACAGGGGAACGGAGACCCAGTACTTC.